The rows below give T cell receptor beta chains drawn from one sample of a study of post-analysis software for immune sequencing data. Each CDR3 protein gets one entry after TCRdb re-called the PCR reads with MiXCR. The repertoire consists of some 370,000 distinct CDR3 sequences, with about a third occurring once and the leading ten covering around 15%. The sequencing sample was made of blood. The receptors originated from a girl aged 10 to 17 with multiple sclerosis. Both conserved end residues are part of each CDR3. Each record gives: CDR3 length, V gene, J gene, clone size, D gene, CDR3 DNA, CDR3 protein. The D gene is left open where the match is weak. Size tells how often a clone was seen (once, few, many) or the class of an expanded clone, and some rows leave it out.

17	TRBV6-6	TRBJ2-1	NA	NA	TGTGCCAGCAGTACCCCAGGCGGGGACCGCTCCTACAATGAGCAGTTCTTC	CASSTPGGDRSYNEQFF
16	TRBV3-1	TRBJ2-1	NA	TRBD2	TGTGCCAGCAGCTATGGGACTAGCGGTACCTACAATGAGCAGTTCTTC	CASSYGTSGTYNEQFF
13	TRBV20-1	TRBJ2-5	once	TRBD1	TGCAGTGCTAGGGGGACAGTAGCCGGGCCCCAGTACTTC	CSARGTVAGPQYF
12	TRBV6-2/TRBV6-3	TRBJ2-3	few	NA	TGTGCCAGCAGTTCGGGACTCTATACGCAGTATTTT	CASSSGLYTQYF
13	TRBV20-1	TRBJ1-1	NA	NA	TGCAGTGCTAGGGCCGTATGGGTAACTGAAGCTTTCTTT	CSARAVWVTEAFF
15	TRBV15	TRBJ2-1	NA	TRBD2	TGTGCCACCAGACTAGCGGGGGTCTCCTACAATGAGCAGTTCTTC	CATRLAGVSYNEQFF
15	TRBV2	TRBJ2-1	NA	TRBD2	TGTGCCAGCAGTGATAGCGGGGGGGACCCCTTTGAGAAGTTCTTC	CASSDSGGDPFEKFF
14	TRBV5-1	TRBJ1-4	NA	NA	TGCGCCAGCAGCTTGTTCCAGGGGAATGAAAAACTGTTTTTT	CASSLFQGNEKLFF
15	TRBV19	TRBJ2-7	few	TRBD1	TGTGCCAGTAGTATAGTGTCGACAGGGAAATACGAGCAGTACTTC	CASSIVSTGKYEQYF
14	TRBV20-1	TRBJ2-7	few	TRBD2	TGCAGTGCTCCTTCAAATTCGGGGGGGCGCGAGCAGTACTTC	CSAPSNSGGREQYF
15	TRBV27	TRBJ2-5	NA	TRBD1	TGTGCCAGCAGTTTATACGGACAGGGCTGGGAGACCCAGTACTTC	CASSLYGQGWETQYF
15	TRBV7-2	TRBJ2-1	NA	NA	TGTGCCAGCAGCTTAGAGATTAGGGGGGTCGATGAGCAGTTCTTC	CASSLEIRGVDEQFF
17	TRBV9	TRBJ2-7	NA	TRBD2	TGTGCCAGCAGCCAGACGGCGGGGGGTCCCTCATCCTACGAGCAGTACTTC	CASSQTAGGPSSYEQYF
14	TRBV18	TRBJ2-3	few	NA	TGTGCCAGCTCACCTAGCGCAGGCACAGATACGCAGTATTTT	CASSPSAGTDTQYF
15	TRBV15	TRBJ2-1	NA	NA	TGTGCCGCCAGCAGACGGGGGAGCTCCTACAATGAGCAGTTCTTC	CAASRRGSSYNEQFF
15	TRBV6-1	TRBJ2-7	NA	NA	TGTGCCAGCCGGCGCACAGGGATTCCTTCCTACGAGCAGTACTTC	CASRRTGIPSYEQYF
16	TRBV6-2/TRBV6-3	TRBJ1-5	NA	NA	TGTGCCAGCAGCCTCACCGGCGCCGGGGCAGATCAGCCCCAGCATTTT	CASSLTGAGADQPQHF
15	TRBV20-1	TRBJ1-2	few	TRBD1	TGCAGTGCTAGAGATCCGGACAGGGGCGATTATGGCTACACCTTC	CSARDPDRGDYGYTF
15	TRBV7-9	TRBJ2-7	NA	NA	TGTGCCAGCAGCCAACGGTCACCTGTTTCCTACGAGCAGTACTTC	CASSQRSPVSYEQYF
14	TRBV15	TRBJ2-7	NA	TRBD2	TGTGCCACCAGCAGCGGGGGGACTACCTACGAGCAGTACTTC	CATSSGGTTYEQYF
14	TRBV6-5	TRBJ2-5	NA	TRBD2	TGTGCCAGCACCCGACTCCCGGGAGGGGAGACCCAGTACTTC	CASTRLPGGETQYF
15	TRBV20-1	TRBJ2-1	NA	TRBD2	TGCAGTGCTAGAGGTCTAGCGGGGGATATGAATGAGCAGTTCTTC	CSARGLAGDMNEQFF
15	TRBV4-2	TRBJ2-5	NA	TRBD2	TGTGCCAGCAGCCAAGATGGCGGGGGAGAAGAGACCCAGTACTTC	CASSQDGGGEETQYF
15	TRBV27	TRBJ2-2	once	TRBD1	TGTGCCAGCAGTTCTGGTCTACAGGGGACCGGGGAGCTGTTTTTT	CASSSGLQGTGELFF
13	TRBV24-1	TRBJ2-1	few	NA	TGTGCCACCAGTGTCCAGGGGTACAATGAGCAGTTCTTC	CATSVQGYNEQFF
12	TRBV5-1	TRBJ2-1	few	TRBD1	TGCGCCAGCATAGGACAGGGTATTGAGCAGTTCTTC	CASIGQGIEQFF
15	TRBV5-6	TRBJ1-1	many	NA	TGTGCCAGCCAAGCTGACGGGGCCTATAACACTGAAGCTTTCTTT	CASQADGAYNTEAFF
15	TRBV4-3	TRBJ2-3	NA	TRBD2	TGCGCCAGCAGCTTGACGAGCGGGAGGGGGGATACGCAGTATTTT	CASSLTSGRGDTQYF
17	TRBV28	TRBJ1-5	NA	TRBD1	TGTGCCAGCAGTCAAACCCGACAGGGGGTAGGCAATCAGCCCCAGCATTTT	CASSQTRQGVGNQPQHF
13	TRBV6-2/TRBV6-3	TRBJ2-7	NA	NA	TGTGCCGGCAGTTTAGGACAGTCCTACGAGCAGTACTTC	CAGSLGQSYEQYF
16	TRBV6-6	TRBJ2-7	NA	TRBD2	TGTGCCAGCAGTCTCCGGGAGGCCACGAACTTCTACGAGCAGTACTTC	CASSLREATNFYEQYF
16	TRBV7-9	TRBJ2-5	NA	NA	TGTGCCAGCACCAATTTGACACTGGCGGGCCAAGAGACCCAGTACTTC	CASTNLTLAGQETQYF
15	TRBV5-1	TRBJ1-1	NA	NA	TGCGCCAGCAGCTTGGTCTCCGGCAGTAACACTGAAGCTTTCTTT	CASSLVSGSNTEAFF
13	TRBV20-1	TRBJ1-6	NA	NA	TGCAGTGCTAGCCGGGAGGTACAGTCACCCCTCCACTTT	CSASREVQSPLHF
12	TRBV5-6	TRBJ2-7	few	TRBD2	TGTGCCAGCAGCATAGCGGGGTACGAGCAGTACTTC	CASSIAGYEQYF
15	TRBV5-1	TRBJ2-1	NA	TRBD2	TGCGCCAGCAGCTTGGCTAGCGGCTACTACAATGAGCAGTTCTTC	CASSLASGYYNEQFF
13	TRBV6-2/TRBV6-3	TRBJ1-1	few	NA	TGTGCCAGCAGTCTAGAGACGAACACTGAAGCTTTCTTT	CASSLETNTEAFF
15	TRBV12-3/TRBV12-4	TRBJ2-7	many	TRBD2	TGTGCCAGCAGTAACTCCGGGACTAGCGACTACGAGCAGTACTTC	CASSNSGTSDYEQYF
16	TRBV29-1	TRBJ1-2	few	NA	TGCAGCGTACCCTATAAGCAGGGATGGAATCCGACTGGCTACACCTTC	CSVPYKQGWNPTGYTF
14	TRBV29-1	TRBJ1-2	few	NA	TGCAGCGCTAGCCGCTTGACAGGCCCTGAGGGCTACACCTTC	CSASRLTGPEGYTF
16	TRBV11-1	TRBJ2-1	few	NA	TGTGCCAGCAGCCTAAAGGGTACGGGGGTCGGGAATGAGCAGTTCTTC	CASSLKGTGVGNEQFF
16	TRBV4-1	TRBJ1-2	few	TRBD1	TGCGCCAGCAGCCACTCAGACAGGGGGCCCGGCTATGGCTACACCTTC	CASSHSDRGPGYGYTF
14	TRBV7-9	TRBJ2-5	NA	NA	TGTGCCAGCAGCTTTGGAGGCAGGGTGGAGACCCAGTACTTC	CASSFGGRVETQYF
14	TRBV20-1	TRBJ2-1	NA	TRBD2	TGCAGTGCTAGTCGGCGGGGGACGTACAATGAGCAGTTCTTC	CSASRRGTYNEQFF
15	TRBV27	TRBJ2-3	NA	NA	TGTGCCAGCAGTTTTTACAGGCCTAGCACAGATACGCAGTATTTT	CASSFYRPSTDTQYF
16	TRBV6-5	TRBJ1-5	NA	NA	TGTGCCAGCAGTCAGGTGGGGGGCGGTAGCAATCAGCCCCAGCATTTT	CASSQVGGGSNQPQHF
15	TRBV4-1	TRBJ2-2	NA	NA	TGCGCCAGCAGCCAAGTTACAGGGAACACCGGGGAGCTGTTTTTT	CASSQVTGNTGELFF
12	TRBV7-8	TRBJ2-7	many	NA	TGTGCCAGCAGCTCCAGCCTTTACGAGCAGTACTTC	CASSSSLYEQYF
15	TRBV6-6	TRBJ1-4	NA	TRBD1	TGTGCCAGCAGTACCGGGACAGTCGCTAATGAAAAACTGTTTTTT	CASSTGTVANEKLFF